The present T cell receptor (beta chain) was sequenced within a study of blood T cells in healthy people across ages. This clonotype has only a few counts. Alongside a J-beta primer mix, a sample-barcoded 5' primer served in a second PCR lasting roughly 7 to 12 cycles. TCRdb redid the calling of the 5' RACE reads with MiXCR, one entry per CDR3 protein. The top ten hold about 19% of the sample, which has 1,100,000 or so distinct CDR3 sequences, less than 50% seen once. This CDR3 has 14 amino acids. V was pared by 3 bases and J by 4 bases, with 13 bases between. Germline CDR1 MDHEN, CDR2 SYDVKM. The V call is TRBV28, the J call TRBJ2-7, with D tentatively TRBD1 (6 bases). Material: blood. The clonotype was recovered from a woman in her sixties or seventies in good health. CDR3 coding DNA: TGTGCCAGCAGTTTTCAGGGGAGTCTGTACGAGCAGTACTTC. Translation: CASSFQGSLYEQYF. Full variable domain (missing parts from reference TRBV28 and TRBJ2-7): DVKVTQSSRYLVKRTGEKVFLECVQDMDHENMFWYRQDPGLGLRLIYFSYDVKMKEKGDIPEGYSVSREKKERFSLILESASTNQTSMYLCASSFQGSLYEQYFGPGTRLTVT.